This entry lists 27 T cell receptor beta chains sequenced from one sample in a study of read filtering for tumor transcriptome and immune sequencing. From 400 to 450 ng of RNA, a library with molecular barcoded alpha/delta and beta/gamma adaptors was made. MiXCR, run by TCRdb on the reads, gives a single entry per CDR3 protein. Of approximately 93,000 distinct CDR3 sequences listed, 20% to 25% were seen once; the top ten hold approximately 10%. Input material: a population of CD138-negative cells sorted from bone marrow. These receptors were taken from a donor at least 40 years old with multiple myeloma.

This clonotype appeared a single time. The CDR3 DNA follows: TGTGCCAGCAGCGTAGACCGACTAGCGGGGGACGGCGACTACAATGAGCAGTTCTTC. This encodes CASSVDRLAGDGDYNEQFF. The rearrangement uses TRBV9 and TRBJ2-1, with 12 positions matching TRBD2. The CDR3 loop spans 19 amino acids. CDR1 is SGDLS and CDR2 is YYNGEE in the germline V gene. The V segment lost 0 bases and the J segment 3 bases; nucleotides outside the gene matches: 10.

This clonotype was recorded many times. This sequence joins TRBV7-2 and TRBJ2-3, with 9 bases fitting TRBD2. V was clipped by 4 bases and J by 2 bases; unmatched bases: 7. CDR1 and CDR2 (germline): SGHTA, FQGNSA. CDR3 length: 16 amino acids. This CDR3 is CASSSGGGGATDTQYF. Here the CDR3 DNA reads TGTGCCAGCAGCTCCGGGGGCGGGGGGGCCACAGATACGCAGTATTTT.

In regard to this clonotype: With a much larger clone just one base away, this may be a read error. The V gene is TRBV7-8, the J gene TRBJ1-1; D uncertain. This CDR3 comprises 13 residues. CDR1 and CDR2 (germline): SGHVS, FQNEAQ. The CDR3 nucleotides read TGTGCCAGCAGCTGGACGGCTGGCACTGAAGCTCTCTTT. It encodes CASSWTAGTEALF.

This clonotype was counted ten times or more. This chain connects TRBV19 to TRBJ1-1; D not resolved. V lost 5 bases and J 4 bases, leaving 17 bases between the germline ends. Germline assignment: CDR1 LNHDA and CDR2 SQIVND (reference sequence). The CDR3 is made up of 15 amino acids. CDR3 sequence: CASSLHQAGSTEAFF. The CDR3 DNA sequence: TGTGCCAGTAGTCTCCACCAGGCCGGGAGCACTGAAGCTTTCTTT.

This clonotype appeared a few times. The V gene is TRBV12-3 or TRBV12-4, the J gene TRBJ2-6, with TRBD1 identical over 11 bases. This CDR3 is built from 17 residues. V shed 5 bases, J shed 0 bases, and the junction held 3 bases outside the gene matches. The CDR3 DNA sequence: TGTGCCAGCAGTCGTGGGACAGGGGGCTCTGGGGCCAACGTCCTGACTTTC. It codes for CASSRGTGGSGANVLTF.

The V call is TRBV29-1, the J call TRBJ1-5; perhaps TRBD1 as D (5 bases). V was trimmed by 6 bases and J by 4 bases, leaving 16 bases between them. This CDR3 contains 14 residues. Per the germline V gene, CDR1 is SQVTM and CDR2 is ANQGSEA. The CDR3 reads CSVRQTGTNQPQHF. The CDR3 nucleotides are TGCAGCGTCCGACAAACAGGCACTAATCAGCCCCAGCATTTT.

The chain recombines TRBV27 with TRBJ2-5; D remains ambiguous. This CDR3 comprises 13 residues. The V and J ends lost 3 bases and 5 bases respectively, with 10 bases between them. Germline CDR1 and CDR2: MNHEY and SMNVEV (reference sequence). The CDR3 reads CASSFNKWETQYF. DNA for the CDR3: TGTGCCAGCAGTTTTAATAAGTGGGAGACCCAGTACTTC.

This clonotype was observed many times. The chain couples TRBV11-2 to TRBJ2-7, with 7 nucleotides matching TRBD1. CDR1 is SGHAT and CDR2 is FQNNGV in the germline V gene. The CDR3 spans 13 residues. The trim removed 2 bases at V and 2 bases at J, leaving 0 bases unmatched. CDR3 DNA: TGTGCCAGCAGCTTAACAGGGGCCTACGAGCAGTACTTC. Translated, it gives CASSLTGAYEQYF.

This clonotype showed up just a few times. The junction shows a germline mismatch at one end, possibly a read error. The rearrangement joins TRBV7-9 to TRBJ2-1, with 9 bases aligning to TRBD2. Germline V lookup: CDR1 SEHNR, CDR2 FQNEAQ (reference sequence). This CDR3 spans 14 amino acids. In nucleotides, the CDR3 is TGTGCCAGCAGCGCTAGCGGGACATACAATGAGCAGTCCTTC. Its translation is CASSASGTYNEQSF.

This clonotype was detected many times. The chain recombines TRBV11-2 with TRBJ2-1; D perhaps matches TRBD2 (5 bases). V lost 1 base to trimming and J lost 4 bases, with 14 bases between them. The CDR3 is 16 residues long. Germline CDR1 and CDR2: SGHAT and FQNNGV. The CDR3: CASSLAPRRTYNEQFF. The CDR3 region has the DNA TGTGCCAGCAGCTTAGCGCCCAGGAGGACTTACAATGAGCAGTTCTTC.

This clonotype was found many times. J is TRBJ2-1 and V is TRBV3-1, with D perhaps given as TRBD1 or TRBD2 (5 bases each). Germline assignment: CDR1 LGHDT and CDR2 YNNKEL (reference sequence). This CDR3 has 16 residues. V was cut by 5 bases and J by 4 bases, with 18 bases left in between. CDR3 in amino acids: CASSSPSGRRYNEQFF. As DNA, the CDR3 is TGTGCCAGCAGCTCCCCTTCGGGACGGAGGTACAATGAGCAGTTCTTC.

Worth noting for this clonotype: Being one base from a much bigger clone, this may be a read error. This chain connects TRBV7-9 to TRBJ1-5; D remains unclear. The J call is doubtful: the DNA matches TRBJ2-3 better. The CDR3 has 15 amino acids. Germline V gives CDR1 SEHNR, CDR2 FQNEAQ (reference sequence). CDR3 sequence: CASSLEGASNQPQYF. CDR3 bases: TGTGCCAGCAGCTTAGAGGGTGCCAGCAATCAGCCCCAGTATTTT.

This clonotype was detected ten times or more. This rearrangement joins TRBV7-2 to TRBJ2-5; no firm D call. The CDR3 contains 11 residues. The germline V and J ends were trimmed by 5 bases and 5 bases, with 6 bases remaining between them. The germline V gene encodes CDR1 SGHTA and CDR2 FQGNSA. CDR3 loop: CASSRSETQYF. CDR3 bases: TGTGCCAGCAGCCGCAGCGAGACCCAGTACTTC.

There are many counts of this clonotype. V is TRBV5-1 and J is TRBJ2-5, with 8 bases fitting TRBD2. The V gene end was trimmed by 0 bases and the J gene end by 1 base; junction bases not matched to a gene: 5. Looked up from germline, CDR1 is SGHRS and CDR2 is YFSETQ. The CDR3 runs 16 residues. The CDR3 region is CASSLVPAGVQETQYF. In nucleotides, the CDR3 is TGCGCCAGCAGCTTGGTTCCAGCGGGAGTCCAAGAGACCCAGTACTTC.

This clonotype was detected many times. J is TRBJ2-4 and V is TRBV2; 7 bases are shared with TRBD1. There are 17 residues in the CDR3. Trimming removed 3 bases from V and 5 bases from J; junction bases left unmatched: 13. The germline CDR1 and CDR2 sequences are SNHLY and FYNNEI. CDR3 residues: CASSDPQTGRVENIQYF. As DNA, the CDR3 is TGTGCCAGCAGTGATCCCCAGACAGGGCGGGTTGAAAACATTCAGTACTTC. Full variable domain (remainder filled in from reference TRBV2 and TRBJ2-4): EPEVTQTPSHQVTQMGQEVILRCVPISNHLYFYWYRQILGQKVEFLVSFYNNEISEKSEIFDDQFSVERPDGSNFTLKIRSTKLEDSAMYFCASSDPQTGRVENIQYFGAGTRLSVL.

This clonotype was seen at least ten times. The V gene is TRBV19, the J gene TRBJ2-3; perhaps TRBD2 as D (5 bases). Trimming took 4 bases from V and 6 from J, leaving 8 bases between them. From germline, CDR1 is LNHDA and CDR2 SQIVND (reference sequence). This CDR3 has 12 amino acids. CDR3 in DNA: TGTGCCAGTAGTAAGGGCGGGGATACGCAGTATTTT. Protein sequence: CASSKGGDTQYF.

This clonotype occurred a few times. The J gene is TRBJ2-1, the V gene TRBV19; D not resolved. The ends were cut back, 3 bases at V and 3 bases at J, with 9 bases in the middle. This CDR3 is 14 amino acids long. In germline, CDR1 is LNHDA, CDR2 SQIVND (reference sequence). The CDR3 DNA is TGTGCCAGTAGTATCGGGCAGGACTACAATGAGCAGTTCTTC. Translating gives CASSIGQDYNEQFF.

The chain is built from TRBV2 and TRBJ2-3, with 11 bases aligning to TRBD2. The ends lost 4 bases at V and 5 bases at J; junction bases unmatched: 5. The germline V gene has CDR1 SNHLY and CDR2 FYNNEI. The CDR3 sequence is 15 residues long. CDR3 in DNA: TGTGCCAGCAGTGGTAGCGGGGGGGCGGGAGATACGCAGTATTTT. This codes for CASSGSGGAGDTQYF.

This clonotype was seen just once. Germline is not matched at one junction end, which may reflect a read error. This rearrangement joins TRBV12-3 or TRBV12-4 to TRBJ2-6, with D possibly TRBD1 on 5 matching bases. This CDR3 is 13 amino acids long. As DNA, the CDR3 is TGCGCCAGCAGGGCTTCTGGGGCCAACATCCTGACTTTC. Its translation: CASRASGANILTF.

For this clonotype: A read error may account for a junction end that differs from germline. The chain carries TRBV5-1 and TRBJ2-1, with a weak D call TRBD1 (6 bases). Germline V gene data show CDR1 as SGHRS and CDR2 as YFSETQ. The CDR3 is 12 residues long. CDR3 bases: TGCGCTAGCAGCATCACAGGGAATGAGCATTTCTTC. Encoded protein: CASSITGNEHFF.

Concerning this clonotype itself: A much larger clone sits a single nucleotide away, making a read error possible. It is unclear where the CDR3 begins or ends on the DNA, so no DNA is shown, and the CDR3 is as TCRdb lists it. The chain employs TRBV9 and TRBJ1-2. The germline CDR1 and CDR2 sequences are SGDLS and YYNGEE. Inclusive of both ends, the CDR3 amounts to 14 amino acids. The CDR3 here is CASSVAPGAYGYIF.

There are a few counts of this clonotype. V and J are TRBV7-9 and TRBJ2-3; 9 positions agree with TRBD1. CDR1 and CDR2 from the germline V gene are SEHNR and FQNEAQ (reference sequence). The CDR3 sequence is 14 residues long. Trimming cost V 3 bases and J 3 bases; bases outside gene matches: 1. The CDR3, as DNA: TGTGCCAGCAGCTTCGGGACAGGGACAGATACGCAGTATTTT. Protein product: CASSFGTGTDTQYF. The full variable domain, in which reference TRBV7-9 and TRBJ2-3 provide the parts outside the CDR3, is DTGVSQNPRHKITKRGQNVTFRCDPISEHNRLYWYRQTLGQGPEFLTYFQNEAQLEKSRLLSDRFSAERPKGSFSTLEIQRTEQGDSAMYLCASSFGTGTDTQYFGPGTRLTVL.

This clonotype occurred many times. V usage is TRBV28 and J usage is TRBJ2-7; 11 nucleotides align to TRBD2. The germline V gene has CDR1 MDHEN and CDR2 SYDVKM. The CDR3 runs 16 residues. The J segment lost 13 bases and the V segment lost 3 bases, leaving 17 bases of the junction unmatched. The CDR3 DNA reads as TGTGCCAGCAGTTTTCCTGGGGTAGCGGGGGGGCGTTTTGTATACTTC. Protein product: CASSFPGVAGGRFVYF.

This clonotype was seen only a few times. V and J are TRBV29-1 and TRBJ2-7, with a tentative D call TRBD2 (5 bases). Trimming shortened V by 7 bases and J by 6 bases, and 22 bases separated the two germline ends. The CDR3 is 14 residues long. Germline lookup yields CDR1 SQVTM and CDR2 ANQGSEA. CDR3 sequence reads: CSGGTTGVFGEQYF. The CDR3 nucleotides read TGCAGCGGCGGCACCACCGGGGTGTTCGGCGAGCAGTACTTC.

As for this clonotype: It may be a read error: a sequence one base away is much more abundant. The J gene is TRBJ1-4, the V gene TRBV3-1; D not certain. CDR3 size: 14 residues. V was trimmed by 1 base and J by 8 bases, leaving 11 bases between them. The germline V gene encodes CDR1 LGHDT and CDR2 YNNKEL (reference sequence). The CDR3 sequence: CASSQGRRYEKLFF. DNA for the CDR3: TGTGCCAGCAGCCAAGGTCGCAGGTACGAAAAACTGTTTTTT.

This clonotype was found many times. V is TRBV2 and J is TRBJ2-1, with 12 bases matching TRBD1. With V trimmed by 6 bases and J by 6 bases, 0 bases remained unmatched. This CDR3 is built from 13 residues. CDR1 and CDR2 (germline): SNHLY, FYNNEI. DNA of the CDR3: TGTGCCAGCAGGGGACAGGGGGCCAATGAGCAGTTCTTC. It is translated as CASRGQGANEQFF. Combining the CDR3 with reference TRBV2 and TRBJ2-1 gives the whole variable domain EPEVTQTPSHQVTQMGQEVILRCVPISNHLYFYWYRQILGQKVEFLVSFYNNEISEKSEIFDDQFSVERPDGSNFTLKIRSTKLEDSAMYFCASRGQGANEQFFGPGTRLTVL.

This clonotype was observed at least ten times. This chain connects TRBV29-1 to TRBJ2-7; TRBD1 matches 8 bases. CDR1 SQVTM and CDR2 ANQGSEA come from the germline V gene. The CDR3 length is 13 residues. The V segment lost 7 bases and the J segment 0 bases; nucleotides outside the gene matches: 5. Written as DNA, the CDR3 is TGCAGCGGCAGGGACAGGTCCTCCTACGAGCAGTACTTC. This codes for CSGRDRSSYEQYF.